This passage covers 27 T cell receptor beta chains from one sample sequenced in a study of blood T cell repertoires in COVID-19. Only in-frame clones appear in the TCRdb table, and some are missing; sequencing was by immunoSEQ multiplex PCR. The sample lists approximately 280,000 clones; roughly 80% were seen once. The source material was PBMCs or T cells enriched from blood (not recorded which). The receptors were gathered from a middle-aged man who had been exposed to COVID-19.

The chain joins TRBV4-1 to TRBJ2-7; D might be TRBD2 (6 bases). This CDR3 has 14 residues. Germline loops: CDR1 MGHRA, CDR2 YSYEKL. With 6 bases removed from V and 3 bases from J, the gap between germline ends came to 15 bases. CDR3 sequence reads: CASRPLAEYYEQYF. CDR3 sequence (DNA): TGCGCCAGCAGACCTTTAGCGGAATACTACGAGCAGTACTTC.

V usage is TRBV30 and J usage is TRBJ1-2; D might be TRBD1 (5 bases). The V gene's germline CDR1 is GTSNPN and CDR2 SVGIG (reference sequence). The V gene lost 0 bases and the J gene lost 6 bases, with 5 bases spanning the gap. The CDR3 runs to 11 residues. CDR3 sequence reads: CAWSVGHGYTF. The CDR3 DNA reads as TGTGCCTGGAGTGTGGGGCATGGCTACACCTTC.

This chain links TRBV7-8 with TRBJ2-5; possible D gene TRBD2, 7 bases. Trimming took 7 bases from V and 5 from J, leaving 20 bases between them. Germline V gives CDR1 SGHVS, CDR2 FQNEAQ. The CDR3 is made up of 15 amino acids. CDR3 nucleotide sequence: TGTGCCAGCACGCCCTCCGGGGGGCTGGGGGAGACCCAGTACTTC. This gives the protein CASTPSGGLGETQYF.

The CDR3 loop reads CASRRLIYEQYF. The DNA for the CDR3 is TGTGCCAGCAGACGCCTAATCTACGAGCAGTACTTC. The chain combines TRBV6-5 with TRBJ2-7; D gene uncertain. The germline V gene encodes CDR1 MNHEY and CDR2 SVGAGI. The CDR3 has 12 amino acids. Trimming took off 6 bases at V and 3 bases at J, with 9 bases between the two ends.

This rearrangement joins TRBV3-1 (or the pseudogene TRBV3-2) to TRBJ1-5; tentative D call: TRBD1 (6 bases). Germline assignment: CDR1 LGHDT and CDR2 YNNKEL (reference sequence). The CDR3 is 16 amino acids. V shed 4 bases and J shed 7 bases, with 20 bases lying between them. DNA for the CDR3: TGTGCCAGCAGCCCCGCCACAGGGTTCGTCGGGCAGCCCCAGCATTTT. Its translation is CASSPATGFVGQPQHF.

The CDR3 protein is CASRQDSPGDNQPQHF. The CDR3 DNA sequence: TGCGCCAGCAGACAGGACAGTCCCGGGGACAATCAGCCCCAGCATTTT. The genes are TRBV10-2 and TRBJ1-5; D perhaps matches TRBD1 (6 bases). CDR1 is WSHSY and CDR2 is SAAADI in the germline V gene. The CDR3 covers 16 residues. V gave up 6 bases and J gave up 3 bases, with 18 bases separating them.

This clone was seen ten or more times. The chain combines TRBV30 with TRBJ2-6; D remains ambiguous. The CDR3 totals 22 residues. The germline V and J ends were trimmed by 4 bases and 0 bases, with 31 bases remaining between them. Germline values: CDR1 GTSNPN, CDR2 SVGIG (reference sequence). Here the CDR3 reads CAWTIGLRILSTQLSGANVLTF. The CDR3 region has the DNA TGTGCCTGGACCATCGGTTTGCGGATTCTTAGTACCCAACTCTCTGGGGCCAACGTCCTGACTTTC.

The rearrangement uses TRBV6-4 and TRBJ1-2, with TRBD1 matching over 7 bases. V was clipped by 5 bases and J by 2 bases; unmatched bases: 5. The CDR3 runs to 14 residues. Germline V lookup: CDR1 MRHNA, CDR2 SNTAGT. CDR3 loop: CASSPQTGNYGYTF. The CDR3, as DNA: TGTGCCAGCAGTCCCCAGACAGGGAACTATGGCTACACCTTC.

This clone has ten or more counts. The chain links TRBV15 to TRBJ2-3; 9 bases agree with TRBD2. CDR3 length equals 14 residues. Trimming removed 8 bases from V and 3 bases from J; junction bases left unmatched: 6. The germline V gene encodes CDR1 LNHNV and CDR2 YYDKDF (reference sequence). CDR3 bases: TGTGCCACCGGGGCGGGAGGGCCGACAGATACGCAGTATTTT. As protein: CATGAGGPTDTQYF.

The chain carries TRBV27 and TRBJ2-2; D gene uncertain. The germline V gene encodes CDR1 MNHEY and CDR2 SMNVEV (reference sequence). CDR3 length equals 13 residues. V shed 4 bases and J shed 7 bases, with 10 bases lying between them. In DNA form, the CDR3 reads TGTGCCAGCAGTTCCGGTGGGCACGGGGAGCTGTTTTTT. Its translation: CASSSGGHGELFF.

As to this clone: The junction does not match germline at one end; this may be a read error. This rearrangement joins TRBV7-7 to TRBJ2-7; TRBD2 matches at 7 bases. The germline V gene has CDR1 SSHAT and CDR2 FNYEAQ (reference sequence). The CDR3 spans 15 residues. CDR3 region: CASSPDGGSSYEQYF. In nucleotides, the CDR3 is TGTGCTAGCAGCCCGGACGGGGGGAGCTCCTACGAGCAGTACTTC. Based on the CDR3 plus reference TRBV7-7 and TRBJ2-7, the full variable domain is GAGVSQSPRYKVTKRGQDVTLRCDPISSHATLYWYQQALGQGPEFLTYFNYEAQPDKSGLPSDRFSAERPEGSISTLTIQRTEQRDSAMYRCASSPDGGSSYEQYFGPGTRLTVT.

V usage is TRBV27 and J usage is TRBJ1-1, with 7 nucleotides matching TRBD1. Germline trimming cut 8 bases from V and 1 base from J; bases unmatched to any gene: 13. This CDR3 region has 16 residues. Germline values: CDR1 MNHEY, CDR2 SMNVEV (reference sequence). The CDR3 DNA reads TGTGCCAGCGCTACAGGGGAGCCCAGACCGAACACTGAAGCTTTCTTT. Its translation: CASATGEPRPNTEAFF.

This rearrangement joins TRBV21-1 to TRBJ2-3; the D call TRBD2 from the table was never checked on the DNA. TRBV21-1 is listed as a pseudogene. The CDR3 spans 15 residues. The DNA of the CDR3 is TGTGCCAGCGGGAATAGCGGGAGGCACACAGATACGCAGTATTTT. Translating gives CASGNSGRHTDTQYF.

The chain employs TRBV5-1 and TRBJ2-3; possibly TRBD2 for D (6 bases). Trimming left V 3 bases short and J 0 bases short, with 11 bases between. From germline, CDR1 is SGHRS and CDR2 YFSETQ. The CDR3 runs to 15 residues. The CDR3 region has the DNA TGCGCCAGCAGCTGGGGAGCGGGCAGCACAGATACGCAGTATTTT. Its translation is CASSWGAGSTDTQYF.

The DNA of the CDR3 is TGCGCCAGCAGGGGGAAGGACAGGGACACCCCCCGGCAGGCCGATGAGCAGTTCTTC. Amino acid sequence: CASRGKDRDTPRQADEQFF. The chain combines TRBV5-1 with TRBJ2-1, with 8 positions matching TRBD1. The junction had 24 bases not matched to a gene; V was cut back by 5 bases and J by 8 bases. This CDR3 is 19 amino acids long. Germline assignment: CDR1 SGHRS and CDR2 YFSETQ.

This clone occurred once. V is TRBV10-3 and J is TRBJ2-1, with D possibly TRBD2 on 6 matching bases. This CDR3 has 14 residues. V was pared by 8 bases and J by 6 bases, with 17 bases between. Germline V CDR1 and CDR2: ENHRY, SYGVKD. CDR3 residues: CAISMEGRGNEQFF. The CDR3 DNA reads as TGTGCCATCTCCATGGAGGGCCGAGGCAATGAGCAGTTCTTC.

The chain recombines TRBV7-3 with TRBJ2-3; maybe TRBD1 (5 bases). The germline gives CDR1 SGHTA, CDR2 FQGTGA. The CDR3 is 14 amino acids. V lost 2 bases, J lost 6 bases, and 12 bases lay in between. The CDR3 DNA reads TGTGCCAGCAGCTTACAAGCAGGGTCGGATACGCAGTATTTT. It encodes CASSLQAGSDTQYF.

This chain uses TRBV18 with TRBJ2-7, with TRBD1 identical over 7 bases. V gave up 0 bases and J gave up 6 bases; unmatched junction bases: 5. Looked up from germline, CDR1 is KGHSH and CDR2 is LQKENI. The length of the CDR3 is 14 residues. The CDR3 DNA sequence: TGTGCCAGCTCACCACCGGTTTCAGGGGGCGAGCAGTACTTC. This sequence encodes CASSPPVSGGEQYF.

The V gene is TRBV5-1, the J gene TRBJ1-4; the match to TRBD1 covers 12 bases. The CDR3 covers 14 residues. Germline CDR1 is SGHRS and CDR2 is YFSETQ. The V segment lost 4 bases and the J segment 8 bases; nucleotides outside the gene matches: 3. The CDR3 reads CASSAGTGGEKLFF. CDR3 sequence (DNA): TGCGCCAGCAGCGCCGGGACAGGGGGCGAAAAACTGTTTTTT.

This chain uses TRBV9 with TRBJ2-1, with 9 bases lining up with TRBD1. Per the germline V gene, CDR1 is SGDLS and CDR2 is YYNGEE. CDR3 length: 13 residues. V trimming: 3 bases; J trimming: 7 bases; junction bases outside the gene matches: 2. CDR3: CASSGDRVNEQFF. In DNA, the CDR3 is TGTGCCAGCAGCGGGGACAGGGTAAATGAGCAGTTCTTC.

This clone appeared a single time. This chain uses TRBV11-3 with TRBJ2-5; D uncertain. Per the germline V gene, CDR1 is SGHNT and CDR2 is YENEEA. V lost 1 base to trimming and J lost 4 bases, with 10 bases between them. The CDR3 spans 14 residues. CDR3 nucleotide sequence: TGTGCCAGCAGCTTAGCACCGGGTTTAGAGACCCAGTACTTC. Translated, it gives CASSLAPGLETQYF.

This clone has just one count. J is TRBJ1-2 and V is TRBV6-5, with unresolved D. CDR1 MNHEY and CDR2 SVGAGI come from the germline V gene. Trimming left V 4 bases short and J 7 bases short, with 10 bases between. The length of the CDR3 is 12 residues. The CDR3: CASSFNRGGYTF. For the CDR3, the DNA is TGTGCCAGCAGTTTTAATCGGGGTGGCTACACCTTC.

This clone came up once. The chain is built from TRBV5-1 and TRBJ2-5, with a weak D call TRBD1 (5 bases). The CDR3 extends over 15 amino acids. Trimming took off 0 bases at V and 3 bases at J, with 12 bases between the two ends. Germline V lookup: CDR1 SGHRS, CDR2 YFSETQ. The CDR3 protein is CASSLGGQTKETQYF. CDR3 in DNA: TGCGCCAGCAGCTTGGGAGGACAAACTAAAGAGACCCAGTACTTC.

The rearrangement joins TRBV12-3 or TRBV12-4 to TRBJ2-1, with a weak D call TRBD2 (5 bases). Trimming took off 6 bases at V and 15 bases at J, with 15 bases between the two ends. The CDR3 runs to 11 residues. The CDR3 loop reads CASRGLVAPFF. As DNA, the CDR3 is TGTGCCAGCAGAGGACTGGTTGCCCCGTTCTTC.

The CDR3 protein is CASRQGLSGNTIYF. The CDR3 DNA follows: TGCGCCAGCAGACAGGGGCTCTCTGGAAACACCATATATTTT. The chain employs TRBV10-2 and TRBJ1-3, with 7 bases lining up with TRBD1. From germline, CDR1 is WSHSY and CDR2 SAAADI. V was clipped by 6 bases and J by 0 bases; unmatched bases: 2. This CDR3 has 14 amino acids.

V usage is TRBV2 and J usage is TRBJ1-5; D remains unclear. Trimming cost V 3 bases and J 0 bases, with 9 bases left between them. Germline CDR1 reads SNHLY; CDR2 reads FYNNEI. The CDR3 runs 15 residues. The CDR3 loop is CASSDEGNSNQPQHF. CDR3 DNA: TGTGCCAGCAGTGATGAGGGCAATAGCAATCAGCCCCAGCATTTT.

The genes are TRBV30 and TRBJ2-2; a possible D gene is TRBD2 (6 bases). Trimming took off 3 bases at V and 5 bases at J, with 13 bases between the two ends. In germline, CDR1 is GTSNPN, CDR2 SVGIG (reference sequence). This CDR3 has 14 amino acids. For the CDR3, the DNA is TGTGCCTGGAGGATGTGGACTACAACCGGGGAGCTGTTTTTT. Amino acids: CAWRMWTTTGELFF. Drawing the rest from reference TRBV30 and TRBJ2-2, the complete variable domain is SQTIHQWPATLVQPVGSPLSLECTVEGTSNPNLYWYRQAAGRGLQLLFYSVGIGQISSEVPQNLSASRPQDRQFILSSKKLLLSDSGFYLCAWRMWTTTGELFFGEGSRLTVL.